This TCR beta chain was found in a study of cytomegalovirus exposure and HLA in healthy donors. Of note for this clone: Its antigen remains unknown. The sample carries other DNA sequences with the same CDR3.

Study findings and constraints: There were 164 TCR beta chains listed as cytomegalovirus-associated.

The PCR ran on 60 Vbeta and 13 Jbeta primers. Libraries were prepared by immunoSEQ multiplex PCR; TCRdb keeps only in-frame clonotypes and omits some of them. The sample holds tens of thousands of clones, roughly two thirds seen once. The sequence came from a male donor in good health and CMV-seropositive. The specimen sequenced was PBMCs.

The CDR3 reads CASSLDRGTSYEQYF. The CDR3, as DNA: TGCGCCAGCAGCCTGGACAGGGGAACGTCCTACGAGCAGTACTTC. The chain combines TRBV5-1 with TRBJ2-7; 9 bases match TRBD1. Losses at the gene ends were 4 bases for V and 1 base for J; bases not matched to a gene: 6. Germline V gene data show CDR1 as SGHRS and CDR2 as YFSETQ. This CDR3 is built from 15 residues.